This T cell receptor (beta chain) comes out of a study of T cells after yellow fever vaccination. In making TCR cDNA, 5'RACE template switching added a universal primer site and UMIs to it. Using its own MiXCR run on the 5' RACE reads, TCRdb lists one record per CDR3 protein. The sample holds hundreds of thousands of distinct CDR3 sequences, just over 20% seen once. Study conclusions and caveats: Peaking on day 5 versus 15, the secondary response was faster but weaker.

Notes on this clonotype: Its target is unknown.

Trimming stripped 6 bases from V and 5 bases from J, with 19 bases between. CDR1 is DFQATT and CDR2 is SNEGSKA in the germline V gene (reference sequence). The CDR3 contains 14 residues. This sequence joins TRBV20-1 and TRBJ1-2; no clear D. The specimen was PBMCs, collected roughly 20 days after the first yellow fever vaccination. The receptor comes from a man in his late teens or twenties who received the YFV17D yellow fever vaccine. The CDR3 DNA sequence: TGCAGTGCCAGACCCATCCTCGGTCTTTATGGCTACACCTTC. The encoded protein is CSARPILGLYGYTF.